This T cell receptor (beta chain) was documented in a study of cytomegalovirus exposure and HLA in healthy donors. PCR involved 60 Vbeta and 13 Jbeta primers. Method: immunoSEQ multiplex PCR; TCRdb's copy keeps in-frame clones and lacks some. The data hold about 94,000 clones, with roughly 80% observed a single time. Regarding this clone: Its antigen remains unknown.

The study's findings and limits: Donors were assumed by presence/absence analyses to have roughly uniform sequencing depth.

V was cut by 9 bases and J by 1 base, with 14 bases left in between. This CDR3 region has 14 residues. Per the germline V gene, CDR1 is LNHNV and CDR2 is YYDKDF (reference sequence). The chain carries TRBV15 and TRBJ2-3; weak D call: TRBD1 (6 bases). The TCR comes from a woman aged 55-69 years in good health and CMV-seronegative. The sample was PBMCs. The CDR3 DNA reads TGTGCCACAAACCCCGGACAGCGCACAGATACGCAGTATTTT. It yields the protein CATNPGQRTDTQYF. Combining the CDR3 with reference TRBV15 and TRBJ2-3 gives the whole variable domain DAMVIQNPRYQVTQFGKPVTLSCSQTLNHNVMYWYQQKSSQAPKLLFHYYDKDFNNEADTPDNFQSRRPNTSFCFLDIRSPGLGDTAMYLCATNPGQRTDTQYFGPGTRLTVL.